The following is a TCR beta chain sequence with its context. The CDR3 has 14 amino acids. Trimming at V came to 4 bases and at J to 3 bases, leaving 6 bases not matched to a gene. Germline lookup yields CDR1 LGHNA and CDR2 YNFKEQ. This sample was included in a study of shared clonotypes between healthy human individuals. The data were produced by immunoSEQ multiplex PCR, yet TCRdb's version contains in-frame clones alone and is incomplete. The table includes about 2.3 million clones, 85% to 95% detected once. This chain connects TRBV4-2 to TRBJ2-7; 7 bases agree with TRBD1. The sample taken for sequencing was naive CD4+ T cells from PBMCs. Regarding subset: CD45RA+ positively selected. The sequence derives from a man aged 18 to 30 in good health. Some clones in this sample may be carry-over from other donors' samples. CDR3 nucleotides: TGTGCCAGCAGCCGGAACGACAGGGTCTACGAGCAGTACTTC. It encodes CASSRNDRVYEQYF.